This T cell receptor (beta chain) was captured by sequencing in a study of post-analysis software for immune sequencing data. Study information: Multiple sclerosis in the patients followed relapsing-remitting, secondary progressive and progressive-relapsing courses. Whole-study findings and limits: Patients used five TRBV segments, including TRBV5-6, TRBV5-1 and TRBV20-1, more often than controls.

Trimming left V 3 bases short and J 2 bases short, with 7 bases between. Germline CDR1 and CDR2: MNHEY and SMNVEV (reference sequence). The CDR3 has 13 amino acids. This clonotype showed up just a few times. Its antigen is unknown. Libraries were made from TCR beta cDNA, and they carried unique molecular identifiers. TCRdb processed the PCR reads anew with MiXCR; each CDR3 protein has one entry. The sample shows 700,000 to 900,000 distinct CDR3 sequences, 46% of them seen only once. The rearrangement links TRBV27 to TRBJ1-2; the D is unclear. Sequences were obtained from blood. This clonotype was obtained from a girl aged 5-17 years with multiple sclerosis. CDR3 protein: CASSFRENYGYTF. DNA for the CDR3: TGTGCCAGCAGTTTTCGGGAGAACTATGGCTACACCTTC.